This is a list of T cell receptor beta chains from one sample in a study of Ad26.COV2.S vaccination and SARS-CoV-2 variants. Profiling relied on immunoSEQ multiplex PCR, and the TCRdb table lists in-frame clones only, not all of them. Counted here are 300,000 to 350,000 clones, about nine tenths occurring once; the ten biggest clones make up 5.5%. Source: peripheral blood, taken in a trial of Ad26.COV2.S vaccine versus placebo. The receptors were sampled from a person aged 18-60 years who received the Ad26.COV2.S COVID-19 vaccine or a placebo. Both conserved end residues are part of each CDR3. Fields, in order: CDR3 DNA, CDR3 protein, J gene, D gene, clone size, V gene. A D gene is named only where the DNA matches it firmly. Rows may omit the clone size; those that give it use once, few, many or a size class.

DNA: TGTGCCAGCAGCCAAGATTTCGCGGGAGGTACCGGGGAGCTGTTTTTT
CDR3: CASSQDFAGGTGELFF
J: TRBJ2-2
D: TRBD2
size: NA
V: TRBV4-2

DNA: TGCGCCAGCAGTGTAACTTCCGGAGGGGCCGGGGAGCTGTTTTTT
CDR3: CASSVTSGGAGELFF
J: TRBJ2-2
D: NA
size: NA
V: TRBV10-1

DNA: TGTGCCAGCAGTCTCCCTCAGACAGGTTACAATGAGCAGTTCTTC
CDR3: CASSLPQTGYNEQFF
J: TRBJ2-1
D: NA
size: NA
V: TRBV28

DNA: TGTGCCAGCAGCTTGACTAGAGTGGGGACCGGGGAGCTGTTTTTT
CDR3: CASSLTRVGTGELFF
J: TRBJ2-2
D: NA
size: NA
V: TRBV11-3

DNA: TGTGCTAGTGGTTTCGGGGTCCAAAACATTCAGTACTTC
CDR3: CASGFGVQNIQYF
J: TRBJ2-4
D: NA
size: NA
V: TRBV12-5

DNA: TGTGCCAGCAGCCGGGAGCGGGGTTACAATGAGCAGTTCTTC
CDR3: CASSRERGYNEQFF
J: TRBJ2-1
D: TRBD2
size: NA
V: TRBV5-8

DNA: TGTGCCAGCAGCTCGGGACTAGCGGGAGTGAGCAATGAGCAGTTCTTC
CDR3: CASSSGLAGVSNEQFF
J: TRBJ2-1
D: TRBD2
size: NA
V: TRBV7-3

DNA: TGCGCCAGTCATGAACAGGGCCTGGGCTCCTACGAGCAGTACTTC
CDR3: CASHEQGLGSYEQYF
J: TRBJ2-7
D: NA
size: NA
V: TRBV5-1

DNA: TGTGCCAGCAGTCGGGGCGGGACAGGGAACAATCAGCCCCAGCATTTT
CDR3: CASSRGGTGNNQPQHF
J: TRBJ1-5
D: TRBD1
size: NA
V: TRBV7-9

DNA: TGTGCCAGCAGTCGGAGGGGGAGCGCGAACACCGGGGAGCTGTTTTTT
CDR3: CASSRRGSANTGELFF
J: TRBJ2-2
D: NA
size: many
V: TRBV3-1/TRBV3-2

DNA: TGTGCCAGCAGCAGCTTTCCGACAGGTATCCTCAACTTCAATGAGCAGTTCTTC
CDR3: CASSSFPTGILNFNEQFF
J: TRBJ2-1
D: NA
size: NA
V: TRBV7-2

DNA: TGTGCCAGCAGTCCGACTAGCGGGGGGACGTTTGAGCAGTTCTTC
CDR3: CASSPTSGGTFEQFF
J: TRBJ2-1
D: TRBD2
size: NA
V: TRBV6-4

DNA: TGTGCCAGCAGCTTATCGGCTGTGATAAACATTCAGTACTTC
CDR3: CASSLSAVINIQYF
J: TRBJ2-4
D: NA
size: NA
V: TRBV7-2

DNA: TGCGCCAGCAGCCAAGATCGCCTAGCGGGGGCTAACAATGAGCAGTTCTTC
CDR3: CASSQDRLAGANNEQFF
J: TRBJ2-1
D: TRBD2
size: NA
V: TRBV4-3

DNA: TGTGCCAGCAGCTCGACAGTGTCCCTGTTTTTT
CDR3: CASSSTVSLFF
J: TRBJ1-4
D: NA
size: NA
V: TRBV11-2

DNA: TGTGCCAGCACCCCCGGGACAGCCGGAAATTTAAGGGAGCTGTTTTTT
CDR3: CASTPGTAGNLRELFF
J: TRBJ2-2
D: TRBD1
size: NA
V: TRBV27

DNA: TGTGCCAGCTCAGCTGGGTATGGCTACACCTTC
CDR3: CASSAGYGYTF
J: TRBJ1-2
D: NA
size: NA
V: TRBV27

DNA: TGTGCCAGCAGACCAGGGGAGACAGCGAACACTGAAGCTTTCTTT
CDR3: CASRPGETANTEAFF
J: TRBJ1-1
D: NA
size: NA
V: TRBV27

DNA: TGCGCCAGCAGGGAAGGGGAGCGGGTGGGCAATGAGCAGTTCTTC
CDR3: CASREGERVGNEQFF
J: TRBJ2-1
D: NA
size: NA
V: TRBV4-3

DNA: TGTGCCAGCAGTTCTGGGGGGGCTCTCTCCTACAATGAGCAGTTCTTC
CDR3: CASSSGGALSYNEQFF
J: TRBJ2-1
D: NA
size: NA
V: TRBV6-2/TRBV6-3

DNA: TGCGCCAGCAGCCAAGCAGAGGGGACTAGCGGGAGAGATGAGCAGTTCTTC
CDR3: CASSQAEGTSGRDEQFF
J: TRBJ2-1
D: TRBD2
size: NA
V: TRBV4-1

DNA: TGTGCCAGCAGCCCAAAAATTACTGAAGCTTTCTTT
CDR3: CASSPKITEAFF
J: TRBJ1-1
D: NA
size: NA
V: TRBV7-6

DNA: TGTGCCAGCTCATTCGACAGAGACACTGAAGCTTTCTTT
CDR3: CASSFDRDTEAFF
J: TRBJ1-1
D: NA
size: NA
V: TRBV18

DNA: TGTGCCAGCAGCCAGCAAGGGGGCCGGGACAGCCTTACTAGTAGCTCCTACGAGCAGTACTTC
CDR3: CASSQQGGRDSLTSSSYEQYF
J: TRBJ2-7
D: TRBD1
size: NA
V: TRBV14

DNA: TGCGCCAGCAGCTTGTTGCCTTTACCCCTACAGGGGGCGAATGAAAAACTGTTTTTT
CDR3: CASSLLPLPLQGANEKLFF
J: TRBJ1-4
D: TRBD1
size: NA
V: TRBV5-1

DNA: TGTGCCAGCAGCCAACTTGGGACTAGCGGGGGCCATGAGCAGTTCTTC
CDR3: CASSQLGTSGGHEQFF
J: TRBJ2-1
D: TRBD2
size: NA
V: TRBV4-2

DNA: TGTGCCAGCAGCTCGCGATGGGAGGACTATGGCTACACCTTC
CDR3: CASSSRWEDYGYTF
J: TRBJ1-2
D: NA
size: NA
V: TRBV5-6

DNA: TGCGCCAGCAGCCTAGAAGCAGGAAACACCATATATTTT
CDR3: CASSLEAGNTIYF
J: TRBJ1-3
D: NA
size: NA
V: TRBV4-3

DNA: TGCGCCAGCAGCCCTTGGGTAGAGATGGACTCGAACACTGAAGCTTTCTTT
CDR3: CASSPWVEMDSNTEAFF
J: TRBJ1-1
D: NA
size: NA
V: TRBV4-3

DNA: TGCAGCGTTGAAAGCGGGAAGTTCTTCAATGAGCAGTTCTTC
CDR3: CSVESGKFFNEQFF
J: TRBJ2-1
D: TRBD2
size: NA
V: TRBV29-1

DNA: TGTGCCAGCAGATATCCGTTCCACGAGCAGTACTTC
CDR3: CASRYPFHEQYF
J: TRBJ2-7
D: NA
size: NA
V: TRBV6-6

DNA: TGTGCCAGCAGCAAGCCCCGGGCGAGGGTCTCCTACGAGCAGTACTTC
CDR3: CASSKPRARVSYEQYF
J: TRBJ2-7
D: NA
size: NA
V: TRBV6-2/TRBV6-3

DNA: TGTGCCAGCAGTCGGGACAGGAACTATGGCTACACCTTC
CDR3: CASSRDRNYGYTF
J: TRBJ1-2
D: TRBD1
size: few
V: TRBV2

DNA: TGCGCCAGCAGCTGGGACAGGGGATGGGACTATGGCTACACCTTC
CDR3: CASSWDRGWDYGYTF
J: TRBJ1-2
D: TRBD1
size: NA
V: TRBV5-1

DNA: TGTGCCAGCAGTCGAGACCTTGAGCAGTACTTC
CDR3: CASSRDLEQYF
J: TRBJ2-7
D: NA
size: NA
V: TRBV28

DNA: TGCGCCAGCAGTACAGGGATCCCGAACACTGAAGCTTTCTTT
CDR3: CASSTGIPNTEAFF
J: TRBJ1-1
D: NA
size: few
V: TRBV10-1

DNA: TGTGCCAGCAGCTTAGACAGCAACACCGGGGAGCTGTTTTTT
CDR3: CASSLDSNTGELFF
J: TRBJ2-2
D: NA
size: NA
V: TRBV11-3

DNA: TGTGCCAGCAGTCGCACACCGGAGGTACTGAGAGTCTATGGCTACACCTTC
CDR3: CASSRTPEVLRVYGYTF
J: TRBJ1-2
D: NA
size: NA
V: TRBV28

DNA: TGTGCCAGCAGTAGCGGGCCAGACTATGGCTACACCTTC
CDR3: CASSSGPDYGYTF
J: TRBJ1-2
D: NA
size: NA
V: TRBV7-3

DNA: TGTGCCAGCAGCGCTTCATCCGGGACAGGGACTTTTGGGCAGCCCCAGCATTTT
CDR3: CASSASSGTGTFGQPQHF
J: TRBJ1-5
D: TRBD1
size: NA
V: TRBV5-6

DNA: TGCGCCAGCAGCTCACGCCCGGGGTCAGCAACTAATGAAAAACTGTTTTTT
CDR3: CASSSRPGSATNEKLFF
J: TRBJ1-4
D: NA
size: NA
V: TRBV5-1